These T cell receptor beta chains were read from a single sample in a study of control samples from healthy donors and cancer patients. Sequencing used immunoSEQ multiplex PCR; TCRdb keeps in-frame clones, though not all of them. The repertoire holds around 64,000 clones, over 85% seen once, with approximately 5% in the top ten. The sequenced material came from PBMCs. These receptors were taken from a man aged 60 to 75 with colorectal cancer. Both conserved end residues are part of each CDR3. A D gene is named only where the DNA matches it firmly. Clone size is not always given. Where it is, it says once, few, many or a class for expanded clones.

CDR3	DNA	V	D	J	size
CASSDLRYHLGFTGELFF	TGTGCCAGCAGTGACCTTCGATATCACCTCGGGTTCACCGGGGAGCTGTTTTTT	TRBV6-4	.	TRBJ2-2	few
CASSRGYEQYF	TGTGCCAGCTCCAGGGGGTACGAGCAGTACTTC	TRBV18	TRBD1	TRBJ2-7	.
CATGGNPNTGELFF	TGTGCCACCGGGGGGAATCCGAACACCGGGGAGCTGTTTTTT	TRBV24-1	.	TRBJ2-2	.
CASRPSGTNTGELFF	TGTGCCAGCAGGCCTAGCGGAACGAACACCGGGGAGCTGTTTTTT	TRBV9	TRBD2	TRBJ2-2	.
CSSAGTVETQYF	TGCAGCTCCGCGGGGACCGTCGAGACCCAGTACTTC	TRBV29-1	.	TRBJ2-5	.
CATQEGAGVGYTF	TGTGCCACCCAAGAGGGCGCTGGGGTCGGCTACACCTTC	TRBV2	.	TRBJ1-2	few
CASSEYGQPQHF	TGTGCCAGCAGTGAATATGGACAGCCCCAGCATTTT	TRBV6-1	.	TRBJ1-5	.
CASSLTGAYEQFF	TGTGCCAGCAGCCTTACGGGGGCCTATGAGCAGTTCTTC	TRBV3-1/TRBV3-2	.	TRBJ2-1	.
CATSDFSSEGQYF	TGTGCCACCAGTGATTTTAGTTCAGAAGGGCAGTACTTC	TRBV24-1	.	TRBJ2-7	few
CASKMTGSTDTQYF	TGCGCCAGCAAGATGACAGGAAGCACAGATACGCAGTATTTT	TRBV4-3	.	TRBJ2-3	.
CASSPYNNDRLTNEKLFF	TGTGCCAGCAGCCCCTACAATAACGACAGGCTCACTAATGAAAAACTGTTTTTT	TRBV7-9	.	TRBJ1-4	.
CASSLDDRGWGGYTF	TGTGCCAGCAGCTTAGATGACAGGGGATGGGGTGGCTACACCTTC	TRBV7-9	TRBD1	TRBJ1-2	.
CASSLNAAGNYGYTF	TGTGCCAGCAGTTTAAACGCGGCAGGAAACTATGGCTACACCTTC	TRBV28	.	TRBJ1-2	.
CASRMTGYYEQYF	TGTGCCAGCAGGATGACAGGTTACTACGAGCAGTACTTC	TRBV2	.	TRBJ2-7	.
CASSLGRGGSTDTQYF	TGTGCCAGCAGCTTAGGACGGGGGGGTAGCACAGATACGCAGTATTTT	TRBV7-2	TRBD2	TRBJ2-3	.
CASGTGGLETQYF	TGTGCCTCGGGGACAGGGGGGCTGGAGACCCAGTACTTC	TRBV30	TRBD1	TRBJ2-5	.
CASSYSRGPGNTIYF	TGTGCCAGCAGTTACTCGCGGGGGCCTGGAAACACCATATATTTT	TRBV6-2/TRBV6-3	.	TRBJ1-3	.
CASATRASGYGYTF	TGTGCCAGCGCTACCAGAGCGTCAGGCTATGGCTACACCTTC	TRBV28	.	TRBJ1-2	.
CASSESMGYQETQYF	TGCGCCAGCAGTGAGTCGATGGGCTACCAAGAGACCCAGTACTTC	TRBV10-1	.	TRBJ2-5	.
CASSASAQETQYF	TGTGCCAGCAGCGCCTCAGCTCAAGAGACCCAGTACTTC	TRBV9	.	TRBJ2-5	.
CASSLKFVQGGEKLFF	TGTGCCAGCAGCTTAAAATTCGTGCAGGGTGGTGAAAAACTGTTTTTT	TRBV7-9	.	TRBJ1-4	.
CAISESDSPSYEQYF	TGTGCCATCAGTGAGTCGGACAGCCCCTCCTACGAGCAGTACTTC	TRBV10-3	.	TRBJ2-7	.
CASSRREGMNTEAFF	TGTGCCAGCAGCCGACGGGAGGGGATGAACACTGAAGCTTTCTTT	TRBV11-2	.	TRBJ1-1	.
CASSTAGPSGAAYEQYF	TGCGCCAGCAGCACCGCGGGGCCTAGCGGGGCCGCCTACGAGCAGTACTTC	TRBV5-1	TRBD2	TRBJ2-7	.
CASSFPGGGLGGELFF	TGTGCCAGCAGCTTCCCCGGGGGGGGCCTCGGCGGGGAGCTGTTTTTT	TRBV11-1	TRBD2	TRBJ2-2	.
CASSVGVAGGPEDTQYF	TGTGCCAGCAGCGTAGGGGTAGCGGGGGGGCCAGAGGATACGCAGTATTTT	TRBV9	TRBD2	TRBJ2-3	.
CASSLTGDGQPQHF	TGTGCCAGCAGTTTGACAGGGGACGGACAGCCCCAGCATTTT	TRBV2	TRBD1	TRBJ1-5	.
CASRPQGGANTEAFF	TGTGCCAGCAGACCCCAGGGAGGGGCGAACACTGAAGCTTTCTTT	TRBV7-2	.	TRBJ1-1	.
CASSYDRDDTGELFF	TGTGCCAGCAGTTACGACAGGGATGACACCGGGGAGCTGTTTTTT	TRBV6-5	TRBD1	TRBJ2-2	.
CASSGQWGLAKNIQYF	TGTGCCAGCAGCGGACAGTGGGGATTAGCCAAAAACATTCAGTACTTC	TRBV5-5	.	TRBJ2-4	.
CASSPRGGEISNEQFF	TGTGCCAGCAGCCCCCGGGGAGGGGAGATAAGCAATGAGCAGTTCTTC	TRBV6-6	TRBD2	TRBJ2-1	.
CASSLAGGAGSGNTIYF	TGTGCCAGCAGCTTAGCGGGGGGGGCCGGCTCTGGAAACACCATATATTTT	TRBV7-2	.	TRBJ1-3	.
CASSLGQQYNEQFF	TGCGCCAGCAGCTTGGGACAGCAATACAATGAGCAGTTCTTC	TRBV5-1	.	TRBJ2-1	.
CASRPVGPNTEAFF	TGCGCCAGCAGGCCAGTAGGGCCCAACACTGAAGCTTTCTTT	TRBV4-1	.	TRBJ1-1	.
CASSQAETQYF	TGTGCCAGCAGCCAAGCAGAGACCCAGTACTTC	TRBV3-1/TRBV3-2	.	TRBJ2-5	.
CASTLRRSSYNSPLHF	TGTGCCAGCACCTTGAGGAGGAGCTCCTATAATTCACCCCTCCACTTT	TRBV5-8	.	TRBJ1-6	.
CASSLRDRGTDTQYF	TGTGCCAGCTCACTCCGGGACAGGGGGACAGATACGCAGTATTTT	TRBV18	TRBD1	TRBJ2-3	.
CASSPPTDERTGELFF	TGTGCCAGCAGCCCCCCGACGGACGAGCGGACCGGGGAGCTGTTTTTT	TRBV7-9	.	TRBJ2-2	.
CASAETGSNQETQYF	TGTGCCAGCGCTGAAACAGGGTCTAACCAAGAGACCCAGTACTTC	TRBV7-9	.	TRBJ2-5	.
CATSDNNEQFF	TGTGCCACCAGTGATAACAATGAGCAGTTCTTC	TRBV24-1	.	TRBJ2-1	.